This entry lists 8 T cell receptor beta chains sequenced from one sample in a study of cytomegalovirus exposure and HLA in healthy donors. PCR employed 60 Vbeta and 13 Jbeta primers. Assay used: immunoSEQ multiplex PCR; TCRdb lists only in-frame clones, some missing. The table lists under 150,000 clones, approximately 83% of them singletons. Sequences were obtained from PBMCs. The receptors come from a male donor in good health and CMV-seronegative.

CDR3 residues: CSAWASGNTEAFF. CDR3 in DNA: TGCAGCGCCTGGGCATCTGGGAACACTGAAGCTTTCTTT. The genes are TRBV29-1 and TRBJ1-1; D gene ambiguous. The CDR3 length is 13 residues. Germline V gene data show CDR1 as SQVTM and CDR2 as ANQGSEA. Trimming took 7 bases from V and 1 from J, leaving 13 bases between them.

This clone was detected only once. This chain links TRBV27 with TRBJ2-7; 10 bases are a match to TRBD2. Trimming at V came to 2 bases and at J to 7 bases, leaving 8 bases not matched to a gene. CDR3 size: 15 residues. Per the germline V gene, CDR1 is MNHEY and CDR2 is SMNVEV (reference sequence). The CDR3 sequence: CASSLGLAGAGEQYF. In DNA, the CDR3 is TGTGCCAGCAGTTTAGGGCTAGCGGGAGCTGGAGAGCAGTACTTC.

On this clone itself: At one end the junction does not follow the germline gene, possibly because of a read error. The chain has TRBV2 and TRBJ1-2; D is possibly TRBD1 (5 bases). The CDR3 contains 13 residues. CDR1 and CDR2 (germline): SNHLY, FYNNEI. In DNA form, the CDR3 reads TGTGCCAGCAGTGCCCAGACAGTTCTCTTTACGTACTTC. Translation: CASSAQTVLFTYF.

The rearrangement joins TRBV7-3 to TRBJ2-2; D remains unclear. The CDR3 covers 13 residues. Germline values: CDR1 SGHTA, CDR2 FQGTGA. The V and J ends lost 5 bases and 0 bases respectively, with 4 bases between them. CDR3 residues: CASSPANTGELFF. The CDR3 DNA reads TGTGCCAGCAGCCCAGCGAACACCGGGGAGCTGTTTTTT.

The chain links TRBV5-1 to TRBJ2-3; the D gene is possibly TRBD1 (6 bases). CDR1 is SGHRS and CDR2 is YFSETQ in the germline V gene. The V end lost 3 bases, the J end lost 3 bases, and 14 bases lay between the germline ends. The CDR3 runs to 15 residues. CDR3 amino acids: CASSWDTLVTDTQYF. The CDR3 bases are TGCGCCAGCAGCTGGGACACCTTGGTGACAGATACGCAGTATTTT.

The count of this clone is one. CDR3 in DNA: TGTGCCAGCAGCCGGACAGTCTCTGGAAACACCATATATTTT. It translates to CASSRTVSGNTIYF. The chain employs TRBV28 and TRBJ1-3; D is perhaps TRBD1 (6 bases). The length of the CDR3 is 14 residues. Trimming took 6 bases from V and 0 from J, leaving 9 bases between them. CDR1 and CDR2 (germline): MDHEN, SYDVKM.

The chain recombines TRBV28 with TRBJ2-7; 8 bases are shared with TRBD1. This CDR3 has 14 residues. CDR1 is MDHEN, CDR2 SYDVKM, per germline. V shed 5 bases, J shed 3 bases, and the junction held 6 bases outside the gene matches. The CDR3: CASSTLGQDYEQYF. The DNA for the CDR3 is TGTGCCAGCAGTACCCTGGGACAGGACTACGAGCAGTACTTC.

The CDR3 DNA reads as TGTGCCAGCAGCCGCGACGGGAATGGCTACACCTTC. This codes for CASSRDGNGYTF. V usage is TRBV6-5 and J usage is TRBJ1-2, with D hard to call. CDR1 MNHEY and CDR2 SVGAGI come from the germline V gene. This CDR3 is built from 12 residues. V lost 6 bases, J lost 6 bases, and 11 bases lay in between.